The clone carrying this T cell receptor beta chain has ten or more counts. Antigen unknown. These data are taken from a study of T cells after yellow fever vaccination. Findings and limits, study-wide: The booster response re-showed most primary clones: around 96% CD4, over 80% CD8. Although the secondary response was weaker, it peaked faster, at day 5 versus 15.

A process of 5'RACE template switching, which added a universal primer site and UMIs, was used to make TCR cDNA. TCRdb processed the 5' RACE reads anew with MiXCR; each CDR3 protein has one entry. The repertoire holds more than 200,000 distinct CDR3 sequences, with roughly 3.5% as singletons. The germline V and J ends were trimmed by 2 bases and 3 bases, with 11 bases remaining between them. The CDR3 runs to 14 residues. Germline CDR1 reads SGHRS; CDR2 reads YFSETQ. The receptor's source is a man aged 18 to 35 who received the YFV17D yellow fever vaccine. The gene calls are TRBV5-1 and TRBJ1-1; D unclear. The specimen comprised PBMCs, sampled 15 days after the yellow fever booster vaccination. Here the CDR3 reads CASSFKGSHTEAFF. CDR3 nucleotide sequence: TGCGCCAGCAGCTTTAAAGGGTCCCACACTGAAGCTTTCTTT.